The 17 T cell receptor beta chains below were found in one sample sequenced in a study of T cells in localized non-small cell lung cancer. Sequencing used immunoSEQ multiplex PCR; TCRdb keeps in-frame clones, though not all of them. Found here are about 46,000 clones, around 81% of them singletons; the top ten hold roughly 15%. Here the sequenced sample was peripheral blood mononuclear cells, taken before any cancer treatment. The receptor source for this set is a man between 40 and 75 years old with stage III lung adenocarcinoma.

This clone was detected only once. V usage is TRBV7-6 and J usage is TRBJ2-2; D gene ambiguous. CDR1 is SGHVS and CDR2 is FNYEAQ in the germline V gene. CDR3 length equals 13 residues. The V end was cut by 5 bases, the J end by 1 base, with 5 bases between. The CDR3 reads CASSPGNTGELFF. In DNA, the CDR3 is TGTGCCAGCAGCCCAGGGAACACCGGGGAGCTGTTTTTT.

V gene TRBV6-5 combines with J gene TRBJ2-2; perhaps TRBD1 as D (5 bases). Germline V lookup: CDR1 MNHEY, CDR2 SVGAGI. Trimming took off 6 bases at V and 9 bases at J, with 11 bases between the two ends. The CDR3 totals 12 residues. CDR3 coding DNA: TGTGCCAGCAGCAGGGATCGAAGGGAGCTGTTTTTT. Translation gives CASSRDRRELFF.

The chain links TRBV5-1 to TRBJ2-7; D is perhaps TRBD2 (6 bases). CDR1 is SGHRS and CDR2 is YFSETQ in the germline V gene. Trimming took off 4 bases at V and 2 bases at J, with 13 bases between the two ends. The CDR3 has 14 amino acids. The CDR3 nucleotides are TGCGCCAGCAGCGCTAGCGTCGGTACCTACGAGCAGTACTTC. Protein product: CASSASVGTYEQYF.

This clone was recorded only once. The rearrangement links TRBV5-6 to TRBJ2-7; D not certain. The ends were cut back, 3 bases at V and 0 bases at J, with 1 base in the middle. Germline CDR1 and CDR2: SGHDT and YYEEEE. The CDR3 has 11 amino acids. Written as DNA, the CDR3 is TGTGCCAGCAGCTCCTCCTACGAGCAGTACTTC. It yields the protein CASSSSYEQYF.

This chain uses TRBV7-6 with TRBJ2-2; D is unresolved. The length of the CDR3 is 12 residues. The germline V and J ends were trimmed by 8 bases and 1 base, with 5 bases remaining between them. The V gene's germline CDR1 is SGHVS and CDR2 FNYEAQ. This chain's CDR3 is CASQRNTGELFF. The CDR3 region has the DNA TGTGCCAGCCAAAGGAACACCGGGGAGCTGTTTTTT. The full variable domain, in which reference TRBV7-6 and TRBJ2-2 provide the parts outside the CDR3, is GAGVSQSPRYKVTKRGQDVALRCDPISGHVSLYWYRQALGQGPEFLTYFNYEAQQDKSGLPNDRFSAERPEGSISTLTIQRTEQRDSAMYRCASQRNTGELFFGEGSRLTVL.

This clone was recorded a few times. J is TRBJ1-5 and V is TRBV4-1; D perhaps matches TRBD1 (6 bases). The V end was cut by 2 bases, the J end by 0 bases, with 8 bases between. Germline CDR1 reads MGHRA; CDR2 reads YSYEKL. The CDR3 consists of 15 residues. DNA for the CDR3: TGCGCCAGCAGCCAAAGGACAGATAGCAATCAGCCCCAGCATTTT. Translating gives CASSQRTDSNQPQHF.

The chain's CDR3 is CASSWGGLPTDTQYF. The CDR3 coding sequence is TGTGCCAGCAGCTGGGGGGGACTACCCACAGATACGCAGTATTTT. The V gene is TRBV5-4, the J gene TRBJ2-3; 7 positions agree with TRBD2. Losses at the gene ends were 3 bases for V and 2 bases for J; bases not matched to a gene: 6. The CDR3 is 15 amino acids. Per the germline V gene, CDR1 is SGHNT and CDR2 is YYREEE (reference sequence).

The V call is TRBV6-5, the J call TRBJ2-1, with 7 positions matching TRBD2. The junction had 14 bases not matched to a gene; V was cut back by 8 bases and J by 7 bases. Germline CDR1 and CDR2: MNHEY and SVGAGI. The CDR3 contains 15 residues. The CDR3 sequence is CASWEREGRTNEQFF. CDR3 coding DNA: TGTGCCAGCTGGGAAAGGGAGGGTCGAACGAATGAGCAGTTCTTC.

The CDR3 region has the DNA TGCGCCAGCAGCTGGCTAGCACCGGGACAAGCCAGCGGCTACACCTTC. Amino acids: CASSWLAPGQASGYTF. The V call is TRBV5-1, the J call TRBJ1-2; tentatively, D is TRBD1 (6 bases). Per the germline V gene, CDR1 is SGHRS and CDR2 is YFSETQ. There are 16 residues in the CDR3. V was shortened by 3 bases and J by 8 bases, with 23 bases between the two germline ends.

V usage is TRBV11-2 and J usage is TRBJ2-3, with 8 bases identical to TRBD2. Germline values: CDR1 SGHAT, CDR2 FQNNGV. There are 16 residues in the CDR3. After removal of 5 bases from V and 1 base from J, the junction contained 8 bases not matched to a gene. The CDR3 DNA reads as TGTGCCAGCAGCCCCTTGGGGCGGGGGGGCACAGATACGCAGTATTTT. Translating it yields CASSPLGRGGTDTQYF.

V usage is TRBV7-8 and J usage is TRBJ2-5; a possible D gene is TRBD2 (8 bases). Germline V CDR1 and CDR2: SGHVS, FQNEAQ. This CDR3 comprises 15 residues. Trimming pared 0 bases from V and 5 bases from J, leaving 13 bases between. CDR3: CASSLARGDSETQYF. CDR3 in DNA: TGTGCCAGCAGCTTAGCGCGGGGGGACAGCGAGACCCAGTACTTC. The variable domain in full, with the rest retrieved from reference TRBV7-8 and TRBJ2-5, is GAGVSQSPRYKVAKRGQDVALRCDPISGHVSLFWYQQALGQGPEFLTYFQNEAQLDKSGLPSDRFFAERPEGSVSTLKIQRTQQEDSAVYLCASSLARGDSETQYFGPGTRLLVL.

V is TRBV9 and J is TRBJ1-4; D possibly corresponds to TRBD1 (6 bases). V was cut by 4 bases and J by 5 bases, with 18 bases left in between. Germline V gene data show CDR1 as SGDLS and CDR2 as YYNGEE. The CDR3 extends over 16 amino acids. The CDR3 here is CASSSRTGQRNEKLFF. CDR3 coding DNA: TGTGCCAGCAGCTCCCGAACAGGGCAGAGGAATGAAAAACTGTTTTTT.

J is TRBJ1-5 and V is TRBV4-1, with D possibly being TRBD1 (5 bases). Looked up from germline, CDR1 is MGHRA and CDR2 is YSYEKL. The CDR3 is made up of 14 amino acids. Trimming pared 0 bases from V and 6 bases from J, leaving 9 bases between. The CDR3 nucleotides read TGCGCCAGCAGCCAAGACCCAGGGACTCAGCCCCAGCATTTT. It yields the protein CASSQDPGTQPQHF.

This chain links TRBV6-5 with TRBJ2-3; 7 nucleotides match TRBD2. Trimming at V came to 4 bases and at J to 4 bases, leaving 5 bases not matched to a gene. The CDR3 loop spans 14 amino acids. The germline CDR1 and CDR2 sequences are MNHEY and SVGAGI. CDR3 amino acids: CASSLGGFADTQYF. In DNA, the CDR3 is TGTGCCAGCAGTTTGGGAGGGTTTGCAGATACGCAGTATTTT.

V and J are TRBV19 and TRBJ2-2; 10 positions agree with TRBD1. Germline V lookup: CDR1 LNHDA, CDR2 SQIVND (reference sequence). CDR3 length: 13 amino acids. V lost 10 bases and J lost 5; bases outside the gene matches: 4. The CDR3 coding sequence is TGTGCCACCCGGGACAGGGGAACCGGGGAGCTGTTTTTT. Amino acid sequence: CATRDRGTGELFF.

The rearrangement joins TRBV5-4 to TRBJ1-1; tentative D call: TRBD1 (5 bases). Trimming pared 4 bases from V and 6 bases from J, leaving 10 bases between. This CDR3 contains 12 residues. Germline loops: CDR1 SGHNT, CDR2 YYREEE (reference sequence). Here the CDR3 DNA reads TGTGCCAGCAGCACCAGGGACGCTGAAGCTTTCTTT. It codes for CASSTRDAEAFF.

This clone showed up just a few times. The chain is built from TRBV29-1 and TRBJ2-3; tentative D call: TRBD2 (6 bases). Trimming removed 5 bases at V and 0 bases at J, with 21 bases between. The germline V gene has CDR1 SQVTM and CDR2 ANQGSEA. The CDR3 is 17 residues long. DNA of the CDR3: TGCAGCGTTCCCCCCCCGGGACTCGTGACTAGCACAGATACGCAGTATTTT. Its translation: CSVPPPGLVTSTDTQYF.